This TCR beta chain was recorded in a study of T cells in Graves' hyperthyroidism and ophthalmopathy. Regarding the study as a whole: In simple terms, a model built on 13 V-J features told ophthalmopathy apart from stable hyperthyroidism.

As for this clonotype: Its antigen is undetermined.

TCR beta CDR3 sequences were amplified from RNA transcripts. First-round RT-PCR of the TCR CDR3 relied on the HTBI primer set. TCRdb ran MiXCR on the multiplex PCR reads and lists one entry per CDR3 protein. The sample includes about 570,000 distinct CDR3 sequences, about half of them seen just once. On the basis of clinical symptoms, serum thyroxine and TRAb, thyroid ultrasound and orbital computed tomography, diagnoses were made. Trimming cost V 4 bases and J 4 bases, with 7 bases left between them. The germline CDR1 and CDR2 sequences are SEHNR and FQNEAQ (reference sequence). The CDR3 is 12 residues long.

The gene calls are TRBV7-9 and TRBJ1-1, with D hard to call. The sequencing input was peripheral blood or thyroid tissue (not recorded which). This TCR came from an adult woman with Graves' disease, either hyperthyroidism or ophthalmopathy (not recorded which). Written as DNA, the CDR3 is TGTGCCAGCAGCTGGGGTCTCACTGAAGCTTTCTTT. This sequence encodes CASSWGLTEAFF.